Shown below are 6 T cell receptor beta chains from a single sample sequenced in a study of blood T cell repertoires in COVID-19 (dated by TCRdb to between 2020 and 2021). Library preparation employed the immunoSEQ multiplex PCR assay. TCRdb took over this immuneACCESS table, retaining in-frame rearrangements with V and J assigned. Such tables are incomplete; in checked studies, under half of the missing clones stem from an unresolved V gene, and the remainder is unexplained. The sample data list fewer than 400,000 clones, and around 90% of these were observed just once. Of the sample, 15% to 20% is held by the ten largest clones. Source material: PBMCs or T cells enriched from blood (not recorded which). These receptors all come from a woman aged 25 to 39 who had recovered from COVID-19.

This clone was detected ten times or more. The V call is TRBV5-4, the J call TRBJ1-4; 7 bases are a match to TRBD1. In germline, CDR1 is SGHNT, CDR2 YYREEE (reference sequence). The CDR3 runs 15 residues. The V and J ends lost 3 bases and 5 bases, in that order; junction bases with no gene match: 7. CDR3 protein: CASSSNRGLNEKLFF. The CDR3 region has the DNA TGTGCCAGCAGCTCAAACAGGGGACTGAATGAAAAACTGTTTTTT.

This clone is a singleton in its sample. The J gene is TRBJ2-1, the V gene TRBV11-3; TRBD1 aligns across 10 bases. The junction had 11 bases not matched to a gene; V was cut back by 3 bases and J by 9 bases. This CDR3 has 16 residues. Germline CDR1 is SGHNT and CDR2 is YENEEA. The CDR3 region is CASSFGIWDRGFEQFF. Here the CDR3 DNA reads TGTGCCAGCAGCTTCGGTATTTGGGACAGGGGTTTTGAGCAGTTCTTC.

V is TRBV2 and J is TRBJ1-1, with D unclear. The CDR3 is made up of 14 amino acids. Trimming removed 7 bases from V and 0 bases from J, with 12 bases in between. Germline CDR1 SNHLY, CDR2 FYNNEI. DNA for the CDR3: TGTGCCAGCACCGTAGACGGGGTGAACACTGAAGCTTTCTTT. Translation gives CASTVDGVNTEAFF.

The V call is TRBV19, the J call TRBJ1-2, with D perhaps matching TRBD1 (5 bases). CDR3 length: 17 amino acids. Trimming stripped 7 bases from V and 0 bases from J, with 21 bases between. Germline values: CDR1 LNHDA, CDR2 SQIVND (reference sequence). The CDR3 DNA follows: TGTGCCAGTACCTCCGGCGGGGGTTTTCAAGCTAACTATGGCTACACCTTC. The encoded protein is CASTSGGGFQANYGYTF.

The chain combines TRBV12-5 with TRBJ2-5; D gene uncertain. In germline, CDR1 is LGHNT, CDR2 FRNRAP. The length of the CDR3 is 13 residues. Trimming pared 1 base from V and 2 bases from J, leaving 5 bases between. This chain's CDR3 is CASGLDGQETQYF. CDR3 bases: TGTGCTAGTGGTTTGGACGGTCAAGAGACCCAGTACTTC.

This sequence joins TRBV2 and TRBJ2-7; TRBD1 matches 8 bases. V gave up 5 bases and J gave up 3 bases; unmatched junction bases: 12. Germline loops: CDR1 SNHLY, CDR2 FYNNEI. The CDR3 runs to 16 residues. The CDR3 sequence: CASSLTWGQAFYEQYF. The CDR3 bases are TGTGCCAGCAGTCTCACCTGGGGACAGGCTTTCTACGAGCAGTACTTC.